This T cell receptor beta chain stems from a study of CD8+ T cells in alopecia areata. Overall study context: Those treated were given oral tofacitinib at 5 to 10 mg twice daily.

After isolation, RNA underwent reverse transcription to generate cDNA as the sequencing template. This table comes from immunoSEQ multiplex PCR, and its TCRdb copy is limited to in-frame clones, with some not included. Seen here are 170,000 or so clones, less than 70% observed once, and the top ten hold 10% to 13%. Treatment specified: oral pan-JAK inhibitor, 5-10 mg twice daily. Findings and caveats of the study: Lesional scalp displayed greater clonality than normal scalp, most notably in alopecia totalis/universalis. Numerous expanded lesional clones remained in scalp and blood during tofacitinib.

A word on this clone: What it binds is not known.

Trimming removed 5 bases from V and 5 bases from J; junction bases left unmatched: 4. The CDR3 loop spans 14 amino acids. Germline V gene lookup returns CDR1 SQVTM and CDR2 ANQGSEA. This clonotype was obtained from a human donor with alopecia areata. This specimen consisted of CD8+ T cells sorted from blood, obtained at week 24, from a patient treated with tofacitinib. The chain links TRBV29-1 to TRBJ2-1, with 12 bases lining up with TRBD2. DNA for the CDR3: TGCAGCGTTCGACTAGCGGGGGTTAACAATGAGCAGTTCTTC. It encodes CSVRLAGVNNEQFF.